This is a list of T cell receptor beta chains from one sample in a study of CD8+ T cells in alopecia areata. Data came from immunoSEQ multiplex PCR; TCRdb stores just in-frame clones and leaves some out. The profile shows 200,000 to 250,000 clones, more than 45% of them singletons. The sequencing used CD4+ T cells sorted from blood, collected at week 0. These receptors all come from a human donor with alopecia areata. CDR3s include the opening cysteine and the closing phenylalanine or tryptophan.

>TRBJ2-3|TRBV5-6
CASSSRWGSTQYF
>TRBJ1-5|TRBV2
CATTRDRGLNQPQHF
>TRBJ1-1|TRBV30
CAWSYLRTKNTEAFF
>TRBJ2-7|TRBV18
CASSPGQGTYEQYF
>TRBJ1-2|TRBV19
CASRDRNYGYTF
>TRBJ1-2|TRBV29-1
CSVSRGKGYGYTF
>TRBJ2-7|TRBV6-5
CASRIGTNYEQYF
>TRBJ1-2|TRBV11-2
CASSLGQPEHGYTF
>TRBJ2-1|TRBV4-1
CASSLVHQFNNEQFF
>TRBJ2-2|TRBV30
CAWSATGLKGGELFF
>TRBJ2-3|TRBV29-1
CSVGRMVSEDTQYF